This T cell receptor beta chain comes out of a study of metastatic and nonmetastatic thyroid tumors. Study overall: Malignant and benign thyroid patients had repertoires compared in peripheral blood and tumor or nodule tissue.

As regards this clone: Other DNA sequences of this sample code for an identical CDR3.

The length of the CDR3 is 14 residues. Trimming removed 5 bases from V and 1 base from J, with 12 bases in between. Original handling: CDR3 was compared across clinicopathological groups, and the resulting differences were used to build a distant-metastasis classifier for papillary thyroid cancer. TCRdb re-called the PCR reads with MiXCR. Clone size and V and J calls follow TCRdb, not the original study. The data show roughly 21,000 clones, 28% seen once. No patient had received any treatment before thyroid surgery. The receptor comes from a male donor with papillary thyroid cancer or a benign thyroid nodule (not recorded which). Some clones in this sample may be carry-over from other donors' samples. The specimen was tumor tissue. This chain uses TRBV12-3 or TRBV12-4 with TRBJ2-7; D gene ambiguous. The CDR3 coding sequence is TGTGCCAGCAGTAAACGGACGGAGTCCTACGAGCAGTACTTC. Protein: CASSKRTESYEQYF.